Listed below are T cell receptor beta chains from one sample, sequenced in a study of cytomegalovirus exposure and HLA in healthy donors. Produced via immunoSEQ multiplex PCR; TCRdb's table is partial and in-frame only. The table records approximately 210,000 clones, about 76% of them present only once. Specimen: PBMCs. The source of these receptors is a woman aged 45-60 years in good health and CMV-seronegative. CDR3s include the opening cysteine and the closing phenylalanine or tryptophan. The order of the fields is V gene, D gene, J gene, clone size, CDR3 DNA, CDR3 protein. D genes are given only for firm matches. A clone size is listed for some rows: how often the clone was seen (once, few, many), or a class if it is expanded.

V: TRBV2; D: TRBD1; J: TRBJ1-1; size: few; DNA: TGTGCCAGCAGTGAAGACAGGGGGCGGCAGCATGAAGCTTTCTTT; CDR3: CASSEDRGRQHEAFF
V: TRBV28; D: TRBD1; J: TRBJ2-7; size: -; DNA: TGTGCCAGCAGGGCGGGACAGGGGCTCCCCTACGAGCAGTACTTC; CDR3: CASRAGQGLPYEQYF
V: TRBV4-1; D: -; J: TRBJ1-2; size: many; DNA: TGCGCCAGCAGCCAAGATCGAGGCGGGGCCAATAACTATGGCTACACCTTC; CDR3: CASSQDRGGANNYGYTF
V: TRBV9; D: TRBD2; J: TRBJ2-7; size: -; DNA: TGTGCCAGTTCCGCTTCGGGGGGGGGAATCAGCTCCTACGAGCAGTACTTC; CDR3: CASSASGGGISSYEQYF
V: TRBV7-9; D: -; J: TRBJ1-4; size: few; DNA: TGTGCCAGCAGCCAGGGCACTACAGCCACAACTAATGAAAAACTGTTTTTT; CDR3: CASSQGTTATTNEKLFF
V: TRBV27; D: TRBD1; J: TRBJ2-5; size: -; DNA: TGTGCCAGCAGTGGAATAGGACGGACAGGGGGCTTGAGGGAGACCCAGTACTTC; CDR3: CASSGIGRTGGLRETQYF
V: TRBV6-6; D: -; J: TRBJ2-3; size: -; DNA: TGTGCCAGCAGTCGTATGACAGCTAGCACAGATACGCAGTATTTT; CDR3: CASSRMTASTDTQYF
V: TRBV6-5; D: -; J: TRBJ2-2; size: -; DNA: TGTGCCAGCAGTTACTACAGGGACACCGGGGAGCTGTTTTTT; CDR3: CASSYYRDTGELFF
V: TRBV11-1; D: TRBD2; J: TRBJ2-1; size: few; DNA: TGTGCCAGCAGCTGGGGTCGCCTAGCGGGCATTGATGAGCAGTTCTTC; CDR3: CASSWGRLAGIDEQFF
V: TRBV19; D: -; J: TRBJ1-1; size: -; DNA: TGTGCCAGTAGTAAAAAAGGGGGGGTGCCTGAAGCTTTCTTT; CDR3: CASSKKGGVPEAFF
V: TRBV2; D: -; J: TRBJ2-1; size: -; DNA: TGTGCCAGCAGTTACCAGGGAGGCCACTACAATGAGCAGTTCTTC; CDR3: CASSYQGGHYNEQFF
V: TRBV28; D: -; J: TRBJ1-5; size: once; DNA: TGTGCCAGCAGTTTGAGGACAGAGGTTGGCAATCAGCCCCAGCATTTT; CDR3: CASSLRTEVGNQPQHF
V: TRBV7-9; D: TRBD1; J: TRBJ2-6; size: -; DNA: TGTGCCAGCAGGGGACAGGGCTCTGGGGCCAACGTCCTGACTTTC; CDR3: CASRGQGSGANVLTF
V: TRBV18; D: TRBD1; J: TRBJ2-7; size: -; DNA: TGTGCCAGCTCGGTGACAGGGATAGAGAGCTACGAGCAGTACTTC; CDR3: CASSVTGIESYEQYF
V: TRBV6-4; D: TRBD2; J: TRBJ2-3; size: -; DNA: TGTGCCAGCAGTCGGACTAGCGGGACGGGTGATACGCAGTATTTT; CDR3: CASSRTSGTGDTQYF
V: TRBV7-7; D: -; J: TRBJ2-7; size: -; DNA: TGTGCTAGCAGCCTTTTACTATCCGGCGAGCAGTACTTC; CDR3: CASSLLLSGEQYF
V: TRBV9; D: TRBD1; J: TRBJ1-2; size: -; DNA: TGTGCCAGCAGCGCGGGACAGGGGCATAACTATGGCTACACCTTC; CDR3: CASSAGQGHNYGYTF
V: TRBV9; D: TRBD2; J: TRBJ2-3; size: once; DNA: TGTGCCAGCAGCGTCATAGCGGGAGGGGTCGCAGATACGCAGTATTTT; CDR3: CASSVIAGGVADTQYF
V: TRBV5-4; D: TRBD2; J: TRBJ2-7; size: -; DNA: TGTGCCAGCAGCTTGGTTGGGGGGGGTTCCTACGAGCAGTACTTC; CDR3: CASSLVGGGSYEQYF
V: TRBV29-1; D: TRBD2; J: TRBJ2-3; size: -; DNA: TGCAGCGTTGAAGACAGGTCTTATGGAGCGGGGCGCACAGATACGCAGTATTTT; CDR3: CSVEDRSYGAGRTDTQYF
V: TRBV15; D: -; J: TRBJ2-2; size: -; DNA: TGTGCCACGCGGTCGGCGGGGAACACCGGGGAGCTGTTTTTT; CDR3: CATRSAGNTGELFF
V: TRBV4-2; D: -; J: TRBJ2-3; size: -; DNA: TGTGCCAGCAGCCATTTAGGCAGCGGAAGCACAGATACGCAGTATTTT; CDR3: CASSHLGSGSTDTQYF
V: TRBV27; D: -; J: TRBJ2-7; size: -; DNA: TGTGCCAGCAGCAGGACTTCCTACGAGCAGTACTTC; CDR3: CASSRTSYEQYF
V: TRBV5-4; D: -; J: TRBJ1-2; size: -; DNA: TGTGCCAGCAGCACGACAGGTTATGGCTACACCTTC; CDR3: CASSTTGYGYTF
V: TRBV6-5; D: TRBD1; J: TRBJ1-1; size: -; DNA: TGTGCCAGCAGATCGTCTACAGGGGAGCTAGCTTTCTTT; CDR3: CASRSSTGELAFF
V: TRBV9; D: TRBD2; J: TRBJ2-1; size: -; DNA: TGTGCCAGCAGCTTCGCTAGCGGCCTATACAATGAGCAGTTCTTC; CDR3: CASSFASGLYNEQFF
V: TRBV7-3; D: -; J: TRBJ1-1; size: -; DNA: TGTGCCAGCAGCCCTCAGGCCCAGGGATTATCGAGAGGCACTGAAGCTTTCTTT; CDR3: CASSPQAQGLSRGTEAFF
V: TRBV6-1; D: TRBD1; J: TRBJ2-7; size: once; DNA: TGTGCCAGCAGTGAGCAAGACAGGGGAACCTACGAGCAGTACTTC; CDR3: CASSEQDRGTYEQYF
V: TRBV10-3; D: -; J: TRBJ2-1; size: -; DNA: TGTGCCATCAGTGAGGGGGCATCGGGAGATGAGCAGTTCTTC; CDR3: CAISEGASGDEQFF
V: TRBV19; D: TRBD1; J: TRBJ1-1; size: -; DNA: TGTGCCAGTAGTATAAGGCGGACAGGGGCTAAGAACACTGAAGCTTTCTTT; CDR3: CASSIRRTGAKNTEAFF
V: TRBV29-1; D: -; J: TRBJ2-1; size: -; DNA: TGCAGCGTTGCAGGGTCGACCGGCTACAATGAGCAGTTCTTC; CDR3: CSVAGSTGYNEQFF
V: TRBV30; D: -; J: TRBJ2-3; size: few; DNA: TGTGCCTGGAGTCGGAGCACAGATACGCAGTATTTT; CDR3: CAWSRSTDTQYF
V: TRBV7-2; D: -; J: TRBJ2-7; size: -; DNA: TGTGCCAGCAGCTTAGCGGGGGCCGGTACTCACGAGCCATACTTC; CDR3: CASSLAGAGTHEPYF
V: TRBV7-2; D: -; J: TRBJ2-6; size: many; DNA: TGTGCCAGCAGCTTAGCTATGCAGGGGACCTCTGGGGCCAACGTCCTGACTTTC; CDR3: CASSLAMQGTSGANVLTF
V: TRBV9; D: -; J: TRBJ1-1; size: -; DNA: TGTGCCAGCAGCCAGGTTACTGAAGCTTTCTTT; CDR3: CASSQVTEAFF
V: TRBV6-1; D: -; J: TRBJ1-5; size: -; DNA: TGTGCCAGCAACAGTGATGAGGGACAGCCCCAGCATTTT; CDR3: CASNSDEGQPQHF
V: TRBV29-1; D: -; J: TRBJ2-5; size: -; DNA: TGCAGCGTTGGGGCAGGCCAAGAGACCCAGTACTTC; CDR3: CSVGAGQETQYF
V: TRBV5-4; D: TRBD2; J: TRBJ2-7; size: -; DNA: TGTGCCAGCAGCCCCGAAGGGGACTATCCCCTCTACGAGCAGTACTTC; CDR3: CASSPEGDYPLYEQYF